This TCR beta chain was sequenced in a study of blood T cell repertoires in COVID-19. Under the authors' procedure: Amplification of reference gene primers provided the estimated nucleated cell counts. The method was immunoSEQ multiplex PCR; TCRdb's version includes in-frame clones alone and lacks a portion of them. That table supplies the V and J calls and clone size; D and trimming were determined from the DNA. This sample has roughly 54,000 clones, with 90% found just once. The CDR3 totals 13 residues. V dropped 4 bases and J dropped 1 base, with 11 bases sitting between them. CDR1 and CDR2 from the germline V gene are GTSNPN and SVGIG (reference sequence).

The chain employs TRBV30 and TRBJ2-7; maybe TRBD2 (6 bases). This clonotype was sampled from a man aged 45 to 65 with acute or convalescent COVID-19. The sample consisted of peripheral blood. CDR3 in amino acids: CAWNLGLSYEQYF. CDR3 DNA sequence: TGTGCCTGGAACCTAGGACTATCCTACGAGCAGTACTTC.